This T cell receptor (beta chain) appears in the sequencing data of a study of naive CD8 T cells in extremely preterm neonates. Study conclusions and caveats: Compared with all age groups, preterm neonates showed less repertoire richness.

The protocol was immunoSEQ multiplex PCR, while the TCRdb copy is restricted to in-frame clones and leaves out a portion. Among about 6,100 clones listed, 98% were seen once. For this clone: The antigen remains undetermined.

The CDR3 has 12 residues. Per germline, CDR1 MNHEY and CDR2 SVGAGI. V lost 5 bases to trimming and J lost 3 bases, with 8 bases between them. Without labor or membrane rupture, elective cesareans at roughly 37-41 weeks supplied term cord blood. Sorted cells: live naive CD8+ T cells, CD45RA+CCR7+, Annexin V-negative. The source is a newborn in good health. The material sequenced was naive CD8+ T cells from cord blood. V gene TRBV6-5 combines with J gene TRBJ2-7; D possibly corresponds to TRBD1 (6 bases). The CDR3 loop reads CASSRDNYEQYF. The CDR3 nucleotides read TGTGCCAGCAGTCGGGACAACTACGAGCAGTACTTC.